A single sample gave rise to the 10 T cell receptor beta chains below, sequenced in a study of CD8 T cells in ankylosing spondylitis. Regarding the study as a whole: A motif of under 10 highly homologous TCR beta variants was seen as apparently characteristic of ankylosing spondylitis blood.

TCRdb re-derived calls from the 5' RACE reads in MiXCR, one entry per CDR3 protein. This repertoire shows around 890,000 distinct CDR3 sequences, approximately 10% found once; its top ten account for approximately 0.46%. No antigens are known for them. Sequences were obtained from blood, either unsorted or a sorted T cell fraction (not recorded which). The receptors shown here come from a male donor with ankylosing spondylitis.

This chain connects TRBV5-1 to TRBJ1-1; maybe TRBD1 (5 bases). Germline CDR1 reads SGHRS; CDR2 reads YFSETQ. The V end was cut by 4 bases, the J end by 6 bases, with 13 bases between. CDR3 length: 13 amino acids. The CDR3: CASSGRDPPEAFF. The CDR3 bases are TGCGCCAGCAGCGGCAGGGATCCTCCTGAAGCTTTCTTT.

This chain uses TRBV5-6 with TRBJ2-3; TRBD2 matches at 11 bases. With V trimmed by 9 bases and J by 5 bases, 8 bases remained unmatched. The CDR3 is made up of 14 amino acids. From germline, CDR1 is SGHDT and CDR2 YYEEEE. Written as DNA, the CDR3 is TGTGCCACCTCGACTAGCGGGGAAGGAGATACGCAGTATTTT. This encodes CATSTSGEGDTQYF.

The V and J genes are TRBV30 and TRBJ2-1; possibly TRBD1 for D (6 bases). Trimming pared 0 bases from V and 4 bases from J, leaving 13 bases between. Germline CDR1 is GTSNPN and CDR2 is SVGIG (reference sequence). The CDR3 loop spans 15 amino acids. The CDR3 sequence is CAWSVGSGVYNEQFF. DNA for the CDR3: TGTGCCTGGAGTGTTGGCTCAGGGGTATACAATGAGCAGTTCTTC.

This clonotype was observed at least ten times. The rearrangement joins TRBV15 to TRBJ2-3, with 8 bases that match TRBD1. CDR1 LNHNV and CDR2 YYDKDF come from the germline V gene (reference sequence). Trimming took 1 base from V and 7 from J; bases not matched to a gene: 7. This CDR3 spans 15 amino acids. The CDR3 loop is CATSRGAGGAYTQYF. In DNA form, the CDR3 reads TGTGCCACCAGCAGAGGGGCAGGGGGCGCCTATACGCAGTATTTT.

The rearrangement links TRBV10-3 to TRBJ1-4; D not certain. Trimming took off 3 bases at V and 5 bases at J, with 10 bases between the two ends. The CDR3 sequence is 14 residues long. Germline CDR1 and CDR2: ENHRY and SYGVKD. The CDR3 sequence: CAISDVEGNEKLFF. In nucleotides, the CDR3 is TGTGCCATCAGTGATGTGGAGGGAAATGAAAAACTGTTTTTT.

This clonotype was counted many times. V is TRBV20-1 and J is TRBJ1-4; D remains ambiguous. The CDR3 covers 14 residues. V was cut by 1 base and J by 4 bases, with 10 bases left in between. Germline lookup yields CDR1 DFQATT and CDR2 SNEGSKA (reference sequence). In DNA, the CDR3 is TGCAGTGCTAGAGTGCAGGAATATAATGAAAAACTGTTTTTT. This codes for CSARVQEYNEKLFF.

This clonotype was seen only a few times. V and J are TRBV11-2 and TRBJ2-3; 8 bases are shared with TRBD2. CDR1 is SGHAT, CDR2 FQNNGV, per germline. The ends lost 2 bases at V and 0 bases at J; junction bases unmatched: 13. The CDR3 is made up of 19 amino acids. CDR3 amino acids: CASSLRASGSGGSTDTQYF. DNA for the CDR3: TGTGCCAGCAGCTTACGGGCCTCGGGGAGCGGGGGTAGCACAGATACGCAGTATTTT.

In its sample, this clonotype was seen a few times. The chain is built from TRBV6-5 and TRBJ2-7, with D uncertain. V gave up 0 bases and J gave up 4 bases, with 13 bases separating them. This CDR3 is 15 amino acids long. The germline V gene has CDR1 MNHEY and CDR2 SVGAGI. CDR3 in DNA: TGTGCCAGCAGTTACTCATCGGGCTATTCGTACGAGCAGTACTTC. Residues: CASSYSSGYSYEQYF.

This clonotype has ten or more counts. V usage is TRBV20-1 and J usage is TRBJ1-4; 11 bases are shared with TRBD1. CDR1 is DFQATT and CDR2 is SNEGSKA in the germline V gene (reference sequence). The CDR3 spans 13 residues. V shed 3 bases and J 6 bases; nucleotides not matched to a gene: 0. CDR3 amino acids: CSARGQGDEKLFF. The CDR3 DNA follows: TGCAGTGCTAGGGGACAGGGGGATGAAAAACTGTTTTTT.

V usage is TRBV7-2 and J usage is TRBJ2-1; 10 bases fit TRBD2. Germline trimming cut 1 base from V and 4 bases from J; bases unmatched to any gene: 7. This CDR3 region has 17 residues. CDR1 and CDR2 (germline): SGHTA, FQGNSA. CDR3 residues: CASSLVAASGGYNEQFF. The CDR3 DNA reads as TGTGCCAGCAGCTTAGTCGCGGCTAGCGGGGGATACAATGAGCAGTTCTTC. The variable domain in full, completed from reference TRBV7-2 and TRBJ2-1, reads GAGVSQSPSNKVTEKGKDVELRCDPISGHTALYWYRQSLGQGLEFLIYFQGNSAPDKSGLPSDRFSAERTGGSVSTLTIQRTQQEDSAVYLCASSLVAASGGYNEQFFGPGTRLTVL.